The 32 T cell receptor beta chains below come from one sample, sequenced in a study of graft-versus-host responses after intestinal transplantation. Responders (approximately 200,000, CFSE-labeled) met approximately 200,000 stimulators that were irradiated and violet-dye-labeled. Clones were read by immunoSEQ multiplex PCR, and TCRdb kept only the in-frame ones, dropping some. The sample includes some 5,700 clones, around 33% of them seen just once. The sequencing used alloreactive CD8+ T cells from a mixed lymphocyte reaction culture, collected before intestinal transplant. The subset was: CFSE-low proliferating T cells sorted from roughly six-day pre-transplant mixed lymphocyte reaction (GvH or HvG direction). The source is a human patient who received an intestinal transplant.

V and J are TRBV13 and TRBJ2-7; 9 positions match TRBD1. This CDR3 spans 15 amino acids. Losses at the gene ends were 5 bases for V and 3 bases for J; bases not matched to a gene: 8. Per germline, CDR1 PRHDT and CDR2 FYEKMQ (reference sequence). As DNA, the CDR3 is TGTGCCAGCAGCCCAGAAGGGACAGGGCTCTACGAGCAGTACTTC. Amino acid sequence: CASSPEGTGLYEQYF.

The rearrangement links TRBV15 to TRBJ2-7; tentatively, D is TRBD1 (5 bases). Trimming stripped 4 bases from V and 0 bases from J, with 13 bases between. The CDR3 contains 15 residues. Germline V lookup: CDR1 LNHNV, CDR2 YYDKDF (reference sequence). Here the CDR3 reads CATSTTGIFSYEQYF. For the CDR3, the DNA is TGTGCCACCAGCACAACAGGAATATTCTCCTACGAGCAGTACTTC.

This clone was counted between two and nine times. V and J are TRBV5-1 and TRBJ2-5, with TRBD2 matching over 10 bases. Germline V gene lookup returns CDR1 SGHRS and CDR2 YFSETQ. The CDR3 spans 17 residues. V shed 1 base and J 3 bases; nucleotides not matched to a gene: 9. CDR3 sequence (DNA): TGCGCCAGCAGCTTGATTCTAGCGGGAGCCGGGGAAGAGACCCAGTACTTC. It codes for CASSLILAGAGEETQYF.

A few counts support this clone. The rearrangement joins TRBV5-8 to TRBJ2-7, with D possibly matching TRBD1 (6 bases). Trimming removed 0 bases at V and 1 base at J, with 14 bases between. The CDR3 has 16 amino acids. From germline, CDR1 is SGHTS and CDR2 YDEGEE. CDR3 region: CASSLVPPGTSYEQYF. Here the CDR3 DNA reads TGTGCCAGCAGCTTGGTCCCCCCCGGGACATCCTACGAGCAGTACTTC.

This clone was found a few times. J is TRBJ1-5 and V is TRBV7-6; D unresolved. Germline-derived CDR1 and CDR2 are SGHVS and FNYEAQ. V was pared by 0 bases and J by 4 bases, with 4 bases between. This CDR3 is built from 13 residues. The CDR3 here is CASSLARNQPQHF. The CDR3 DNA is TGTGCCAGCAGCTTAGCGCGGAATCAGCCCCAGCATTTT.

The chain uses TRBV9 and TRBJ1-2, with D unresolved. V was clipped by 1 base and J by 11 bases, with 12 bases between them. Germline V lookup: CDR1 SGDLS, CDR2 YYNGEE. This CDR3 has 12 amino acids. CDR3 amino acids: CASSVPSISYTF. The DNA for the CDR3 is TGTGCCAGCAGCGTACCCAGTATTTCTTACACCTTC.

This clone was counted a few times. This chain uses TRBV4-2 with TRBJ2-7, with D tentatively TRBD2 (6 bases). Trimming removed 4 bases at V and 2 bases at J, with 12 bases between. This CDR3 comprises 14 residues. The germline CDR1 and CDR2 sequences are LGHNA and YNFKEQ. CDR3 protein: CASSPGVGAYEQYF. The DNA for the CDR3 is TGTGCCAGCAGCCCGGGAGTGGGGGCCTACGAGCAGTACTTC.

The chain is built from TRBV11-2 and TRBJ2-1; D unclear. Germline CDR1 reads SGHAT; CDR2 reads FQNNGV. Trimming shortened V by 7 bases and J by 4 bases, and 23 bases separated the two germline ends. This CDR3 region has 17 residues. CDR3 in DNA: TGTGCCAGCACCCACCAGGCCGCTCCCTATCCGTACAATGAGCAGTTCTTC. Residues: CASTHQAAPYPYNEQFF.

This clone was picked up a small number of times. The chain joins TRBV28 to TRBJ2-1; 7 bases match TRBD2. The V gene end was trimmed by 5 bases and the J gene end by 8 bases; junction bases not matched to a gene: 6. Germline V gene lookup returns CDR1 MDHEN and CDR2 SYDVKM. The CDR3 loop spans 13 amino acids. CDR3 coding DNA: TGTGCCAGCAGTGCCAGACTAGCTGATGAGCAGTTCTTC. As protein: CASSARLADEQFF.

The chain links TRBV27 to TRBJ2-7, with TRBD1 matching 8 bases. This CDR3 contains 14 residues. Germline V gene lookup returns CDR1 MNHEY and CDR2 SMNVEV (reference sequence). V shed 5 bases, J shed 2 bases, and the junction held 5 bases outside the gene matches. The CDR3 nucleotides are TGTGCCAGCAGTCTCAGGGGGCGCGCCTACGAGCAGTACTTC. It codes for CASSLRGRAYEQYF.

This clone has only a few counts. The chain is built from TRBV2 and TRBJ1-2; D remains ambiguous. V was cut by 6 bases and J by 0 bases, with 8 bases left in between. The length of the CDR3 is 13 residues. Germline CDR1 is SNHLY and CDR2 is FYNNEI. CDR3 DNA sequence: TGTGCCAGCAGCCACCGGTCTAACTATGGCTACACCTTC. It encodes CASSHRSNYGYTF. Full variable domain (remainder filled in from reference TRBV2 and TRBJ1-2): EPEVTQTPSHQVTQMGQEVILRCVPISNHLYFYWYRQILGQKVEFLVSFYNNEISEKSEIFDDQFSVERPDGSNFTLKIRSTKLEDSAMYFCASSHRSNYGYTFGSGTRLTVV.

This clone is labeled as medium-sized. The chain has TRBV7-3 and TRBJ2-5, with D perhaps TRBD1 (6 bases). Trimming took 0 bases from V and 1 from J, leaving 6 bases between them. In germline, CDR1 is SGHTA, CDR2 FQGTGA. The CDR3 length is 14 residues. The CDR3 protein is CASSLTGGQETQYF. CDR3 sequence (DNA): TGTGCCAGCAGCTTAACAGGGGGCCAAGAGACCCAGTACTTC.

CDR3 in DNA: TGTGCCAGTAGTTTTTGGCTCTCCTACGAGCAGTACTTC. Its translation is CASSFWLSYEQYF. The rearrangement links TRBV19 to TRBJ2-7; D not certain. Germline lookup yields CDR1 LNHDA and CDR2 SQIVND (reference sequence). This CDR3 is 13 amino acids long. V lost 5 bases and J lost 0, with 8 bases in between. The full variable domain, completed using reference TRBV19 and TRBJ2-7, is DGGITQSPKYLFRKEGQNVTLSCEQNLNHDAMYWYRQDPGQGLRLIYYSQIVNDFQKGDIAEGYSVSREKKESFPLTVTSAQKNPTAFYLCASSFWLSYEQYFGPGTRLTVT.

There are a few counts of this clone. J is TRBJ2-7 and V is TRBV7-6; 7 nucleotides agree with TRBD1. V gave up 4 bases and J gave up 0 bases; unmatched junction bases: 6. Germline CDR1 reads SGHVS; CDR2 reads FNYEAQ. The length of the CDR3 is 15 residues. The CDR3 sequence: CASSSGQRSSYEQYF. The CDR3 DNA is TGTGCCAGCAGCTCGGGACAGCGGAGCTCCTACGAGCAGTACTTC.

This rearrangement joins TRBV7-8 to TRBJ2-7; D perhaps matches TRBD1 (6 bases). This CDR3 has 14 amino acids. Germline V gene data show CDR1 as SGHVS and CDR2 as FQNEAQ. The germline V and J ends were trimmed by 1 base and 2 bases, with 9 bases remaining between them. In DNA, the CDR3 is TGTGCCAGCAGCTTAGGGACAGCCACCTACGAGCAGTACTTC. Translated: CASSLGTATYEQYF.

By proportion, this clone is medium-sized. V gene TRBV5-1 combines with J gene TRBJ2-7; 10 bases map to TRBD1. The germline V gene encodes CDR1 SGHRS and CDR2 YFSETQ. V trimming: 3 bases; J trimming: 4 bases; junction bases outside the gene matches: 7. This CDR3 has 15 residues. CDR3 region: CASSSVEGQGYEQYF. The CDR3 nucleotides are TGCGCCAGCAGCTCAGTCGAGGGACAGGGGTACGAGCAGTACTTC.

The J gene is TRBJ2-7, the V gene TRBV18, with D unclear. The V and J ends lost 4 bases and 6 bases respectively, with 10 bases between them. CDR1 is KGHSH, CDR2 LQKENI, per germline. The CDR3 has 12 amino acids. CDR3 in amino acids: CASSLTGPEQYF. CDR3 DNA: TGTGCCAGCTCACTAACGGGTCCCGAGCAGTACTTC.

This chain links TRBV5-6 with TRBJ2-6, with D perhaps TRBD1 (6 bases). CDR3 length: 13 amino acids. Germline assignment: CDR1 SGHDT and CDR2 YYEEEE. The V end was cut by 6 bases, the J end by 4 bases, with 8 bases between. The CDR3, as DNA: TGTGCCAGCACAGGGGTCGGGGCCAACGTCCTGACTTTC. Its protein is CASTGVGANVLTF.

The gene calls are TRBV29-1 and TRBJ2-2, with 9 bases matching TRBD2. Germline CDR1 is SQVTM and CDR2 is ANQGSEA. V trimming: 7 bases; J trimming: 4 bases; junction bases outside the gene matches: 10. The CDR3 runs 15 residues. CDR3 coding DNA: TGCAGCGCCTCCCCGACTAGCGGAGCCACCGGGGAGCTGTTTTTT. Its translation is CSASPTSGATGELFF.

The rearrangement joins TRBV6-4 to TRBJ2-1; 10 nucleotides match TRBD2. Germline loops: CDR1 MRHNA, CDR2 SNTAGT. The CDR3 extends over 14 amino acids. Trimming took 3 bases from V and 7 from J; bases not matched to a gene: 3. DNA of the CDR3: TGTGCCAGCAGTGAGGGTAGCGGGGGGAATGAGCAGTTCTTC. It is translated as CASSEGSGGNEQFF.

V usage is TRBV28 and J usage is TRBJ1-4; 8 bases match TRBD1. In germline, CDR1 is MDHEN, CDR2 SYDVKM. Unmatched junction bases numbered 12, after V lost 5 bases and J lost 7 bases. This CDR3 has 16 amino acids. The CDR3 sequence: CASSPIRGRVREKLFF. The CDR3 nucleotides are TGTGCCAGCAGTCCAATCAGGGGGCGAGTGCGTGAAAAACTGTTTTTT.

J is TRBJ2-7 and V is TRBV4-1; D is unresolved. Trimming took 4 bases from V and 1 from J, leaving 11 bases between them. The CDR3 runs to 14 residues. The germline V gene has CDR1 MGHRA and CDR2 YSYEKL. The CDR3 coding sequence is TGCGCCAGCAGCCCCCGGTTTGTATCCTACGAGCAGTACTTC. This codes for CASSPRFVSYEQYF.

The V gene is TRBV7-9, the J gene TRBJ2-7; possible D gene TRBD1, 5 bases. With 0 bases removed from V and 5 bases from J, the gap between germline ends came to 11 bases. The CDR3 consists of 14 residues. CDR1 is SEHNR and CDR2 is FQNEAQ in the germline V gene (reference sequence). The CDR3 bases are TGTGCCAGCAGCTTAGCCAGGACAAGCAACGAGCAGTACTTC. Its translation is CASSLARTSNEQYF.

This clone turned up a few times. DNA for the CDR3: TGCGCCAGCAGCGCCGGGACAGGGAGCTACGAGCAGTACTTC. Encoded protein: CASSAGTGSYEQYF. The V call is TRBV5-1, the J call TRBJ2-7; 9 positions agree with TRBD1. This CDR3 has 14 amino acids. Trimming took 4 bases from V and 3 from J; bases not matched to a gene: 5. The V gene's germline CDR1 is SGHRS and CDR2 YFSETQ.

V is TRBV6-8 and J is TRBJ2-7, with 9 bases that match TRBD2. Germline CDR1 reads MNHGY; CDR2 reads SAAAGT. This CDR3 region has 14 residues. The V segment lost 9 bases and the J segment 0 bases; nucleotides outside the gene matches: 6. CDR3 residues: CASVAGGSSYEQYF. CDR3 coding DNA: TGTGCCAGTGTGGCGGGGGGGAGCTCCTACGAGCAGTACTTC.

This CDR3 reads CASSIGTGGSIPYEQYF. DNA of the CDR3: TGTGCCAGTAGTATAGGGACAGGGGGCTCCATCCCCTACGAGCAGTACTTC. The genes are TRBV19 and TRBJ2-7; 11 bases fit TRBD1. Germline CDR1 reads LNHDA; CDR2 reads SQIVND (reference sequence). V shed 1 base and J 2 bases; nucleotides not matched to a gene: 7. This CDR3 has 17 amino acids.

The V and J genes are TRBV2 and TRBJ2-1; 11 bases are shared with TRBD2. The CDR3 is made up of 13 amino acids. Trimming took 7 bases from V and 6 from J; bases not matched to a gene: 2. In germline, CDR1 is SNHLY, CDR2 FYNNEI. As DNA, the CDR3 is TGTGCCAGCATTACTAGCGGGGGCAATGAGCAGTTCTTC. Its protein is CASITSGGNEQFF. Looking up the rest from reference TRBV2 and TRBJ2-1 gives the full variable domain: EPEVTQTPSHQVTQMGQEVILRCVPISNHLYFYWYRQILGQKVEFLVSFYNNEISEKSEIFDDQFSVERPDGSNFTLKIRSTKLEDSAMYFCASITSGGNEQFFGPGTRLTVL.

This chain uses TRBV5-6 with TRBJ2-7; 11 bases are shared with TRBD1. The CDR3 extends over 16 amino acids. The germline gives CDR1 SGHDT, CDR2 YYEEEE. V was clipped by 1 base and J by 5 bases; unmatched bases: 8. In DNA form, the CDR3 reads TGTGCCAGCAGCTTGAAGGTTTGGACAGGGGGCGACGAGCAGTACTTC. Its protein product is CASSLKVWTGGDEQYF.

The V call is TRBV7-8, the J call TRBJ2-2, with D possibly TRBD1 on 6 matching bases. Germline values: CDR1 SGHVS, CDR2 FQNEAQ. The length of the CDR3 is 15 residues. V dropped 5 bases and J dropped 7 bases, with 17 bases sitting between them. CDR3 nucleotides: TGTGCCAGCAGCCCAGGGGCAGGGAATGTCGGGGAGCTGTTTTTT. It codes for CASSPGAGNVGELFF.

Comment on this clone: Mismatch with germline at one junction end may stem from a read error. The rearrangement uses TRBV7-9 and TRBJ2-2; 8 nucleotides align to TRBD1. There are 15 residues in the CDR3. Germline CDR1 and CDR2: SEHNR and FQNEAQ (reference sequence). Here the CDR3 DNA reads TGTGCCAGCAGACCAGGGGGCCTGGACACCGGGGAGCCGTTTTTT. Translated: CASRPGGLDTGEPFF. Full variable domain (missing parts from reference TRBV7-9 and TRBJ2-2): DTGVSQNPRHKITKRGQNVTFRCDPISEHNRLYWYRQTLGQGPEFLTYFQNEAQLEKSRLLSDRFSAERPKGSFSTLEIQRTEQGDSAMYLCASRPGGLDTGEPFFGEGSRLTVL.

J is TRBJ2-1 and V is TRBV11-2, with 11 nucleotides matching TRBD2. In germline, CDR1 is SGHAT, CDR2 FQNNGV. The CDR3 has 15 amino acids. V trimming: 3 bases; J trimming: 4 bases; junction bases outside the gene matches: 2. CDR3 loop: CASSLGTSGYNEQFF. The CDR3 DNA is TGTGCCAGCAGCTTGGGGACTAGCGGTTACAATGAGCAGTTCTTC.

By share of the sample, this clone is medium-sized. The rearrangement links TRBV28 to TRBJ2-7; tentative D call: TRBD2 (7 bases). This CDR3 is built from 13 residues. V was pared by 4 bases and J by 4 bases, with 11 bases between. Per the germline V gene, CDR1 is MDHEN and CDR2 is SYDVKM. The CDR3 loop reads CASSWGGIYEQYF. The CDR3 DNA sequence: TGTGCCAGCAGTTGGGGGGGCATTTACGAGCAGTACTTC.